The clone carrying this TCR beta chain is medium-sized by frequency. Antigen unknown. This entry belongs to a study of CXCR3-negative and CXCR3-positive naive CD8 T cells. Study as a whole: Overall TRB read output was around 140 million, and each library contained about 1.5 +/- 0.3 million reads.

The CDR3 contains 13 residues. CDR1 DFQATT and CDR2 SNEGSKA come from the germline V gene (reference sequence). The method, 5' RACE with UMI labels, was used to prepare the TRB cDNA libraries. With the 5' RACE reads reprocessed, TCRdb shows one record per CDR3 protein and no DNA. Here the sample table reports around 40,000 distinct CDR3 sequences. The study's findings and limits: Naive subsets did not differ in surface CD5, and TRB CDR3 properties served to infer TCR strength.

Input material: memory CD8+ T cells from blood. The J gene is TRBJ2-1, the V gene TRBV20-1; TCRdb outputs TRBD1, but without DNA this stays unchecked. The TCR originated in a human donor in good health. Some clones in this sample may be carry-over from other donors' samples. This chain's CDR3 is CSGGTGDHNEQFF.